The 13 T cell receptor beta chains reported below all come from one sample, sequenced in a study of cytomegalovirus exposure and HLA in healthy donors. A multiplex PCR was run with 60 Vbeta primers and 13 Jbeta primers. The repertoire was sequenced with immunoSEQ multiplex PCR; TCRdb's copy has only in-frame clones and lacks some. The table shows about 150,000 clones, with 70% to 90% occurring only once. The sequenced sample consisted of PBMCs. These TCRs come from a woman between 40 and 50 years old in good health and CMV-seronegative.

The V gene is TRBV4-1, the J gene TRBJ2-2, with 9 bases aligning to TRBD1. The CDR3 contains 17 residues. Unmatched junction bases numbered 11, after V lost 5 bases and J lost 4 bases. The germline gives CDR1 MGHRA, CDR2 YSYEKL. CDR3 coding DNA: TGCGCCAGCAGCACTCAGGGGGGACAGGGCCTCACCGGGGAGCTGTTTTTT. Amino acids: CASSTQGGQGLTGELFF.

The rearrangement links TRBV28 to TRBJ1-1; TRBD1 agrees at 7 bases. Germline CDR1 and CDR2: MDHEN and SYDVKM. This CDR3 region has 18 residues. The V segment lost 4 bases and the J segment 0 bases; nucleotides outside the gene matches: 14. The CDR3 DNA reads as TGTGCCAGCAGTTCCCCAGCCCTTAGCGGGACAGTGAACACTGAAGCTTTCTTT. Amino acids: CASSSPALSGTVNTEAFF.

This chain links TRBV29-1 with TRBJ2-7; possible D gene TRBD1, 6 bases. Per germline, CDR1 SQVTM and CDR2 ANQGSEA. The CDR3 covers 12 residues. V lost 4 bases and J lost 2, with 9 bases in between. The CDR3 DNA sequence: TGCAGCGTTGCCAGGGGACCCTACGAGCAGTACTTC. The encoded protein is CSVARGPYEQYF.

The chain carries TRBV28 and TRBJ1-1; 7 bases line up with TRBD1. J gave up 10 bases and V 4 bases, and 21 bases lay outside the gene matches. CDR1 is MDHEN, CDR2 SYDVKM, per germline. The CDR3 has 17 amino acids. The chain's CDR3 is CASSSPVGGGRSNGAFF. As DNA, the CDR3 is TGTGCCAGCAGTTCGCCCGTTGGAGGGGGCCGGAGTAATGGAGCTTTCTTT.

The V gene is TRBV7-9, the J gene TRBJ2-7; TRBD1 matches 9 bases. The V gene end was trimmed by 3 bases and the J gene end by 3 bases; junction bases not matched to a gene: 9. CDR1 SEHNR and CDR2 FQNEAQ come from the germline V gene (reference sequence). CDR3 length equals 16 residues. CDR3 loop: CASSLFTGTGHYEQYF. CDR3 DNA sequence: TGTGCCAGCAGCTTGTTCACCGGGACAGGGCACTACGAGCAGTACTTC.

The chain has TRBV28 and TRBJ1-4; tentatively, D is TRBD1 (6 bases). This CDR3 comprises 14 residues. V was trimmed by 5 bases and J by 4 bases, leaving 11 bases between them. Looked up from germline, CDR1 is MDHEN and CDR2 is SYDVKM. CDR3 loop: CASSRQVINEKLFF. DNA for the CDR3: TGTGCCAGCAGTCGACAGGTGATTAATGAAAAACTGTTTTTT. Combining the CDR3 with reference TRBV28 and TRBJ1-4 gives the whole variable domain DVKVTQSSRYLVKRTGEKVFLECVQDMDHENMFWYRQDPGLGLRLIYFSYDVKMKEKGDIPEGYSVSREKKERFSLILESASTNQTSMYLCASSRQVINEKLFFGSGTQLSVL.

The rearrangement uses TRBV25-1 and TRBJ2-1, with 8 bases matching TRBD2. Germline CDR1 is MGHDK and CDR2 is SYGVNS. The junction had 4 bases not matched to a gene; V was cut back by 2 bases and J by 4 bases. This CDR3 contains 15 residues. The CDR3 protein is CASSEPSGGYNEQFF. CDR3 sequence (DNA): TGTGCCAGCAGTGAACCAAGCGGGGGTTACAATGAGCAGTTCTTC.

The chain is built from TRBV5-1 and TRBJ2-1; D perhaps matches TRBD2 (5 bases). Germline V gives CDR1 SGHRS, CDR2 YFSETQ. There are 11 residues in the CDR3. Trimming removed 4 bases at V and 12 bases at J, with 11 bases between. The CDR3, as DNA: TGCGCCAGCAGCCTAACGGGGTCGCAGTTCTTC. This sequence encodes CASSLTGSQFF.

Concerning this clone: This sample includes further DNA sequences coding for the same CDR3. The chain is built from TRBV28 and TRBJ2-7, with 12 bases aligning to TRBD1. CDR1 and CDR2 (germline): MDHEN, SYDVKM. This CDR3 has 15 residues. V shed 4 bases, J shed 5 bases, and the junction held 6 bases outside the gene matches. The CDR3 region is CASSSSGTGGHEQYF. The CDR3 DNA reads TGTGCCAGCAGTTCCTCCGGGACAGGGGGCCACGAGCAGTACTTC.

The V gene is TRBV27, the J gene TRBJ1-2, with D tentatively TRBD1 (5 bases). Germline V lookup: CDR1 MNHEY, CDR2 SMNVEV (reference sequence). Trimming shortened V by 5 bases and J by 4 bases, and 14 bases separated the two germline ends. This CDR3 has 14 amino acids. The DNA for the CDR3 is TGTGCCAGCAGTCGCTCGACAGACGCCTATGGCTACACCTTC. It codes for CASSRSTDAYGYTF.

Comment on this clone: The identical CDR3 is also encoded by other nucleotide sequences in the sample. The J gene is TRBJ2-7, the V gene TRBV7-2; a weak D match, TRBD2 (6 bases). Germline CDR1 reads SGHTA; CDR2 reads FQGNSA. The length of the CDR3 is 15 residues. Trimming cost V 0 bases and J 2 bases, with 11 bases left between them. In DNA form, the CDR3 reads TGTGCCAGCAGCTTAGCCGGGACTGGAACCTACGAGCAGTACTTC. This encodes CASSLAGTGTYEQYF.

V and J are TRBV27 and TRBJ1-5, with a tentative D call TRBD1 (5 bases). CDR1 and CDR2 (germline): MNHEY, SMNVEV (reference sequence). V lost 5 bases, J lost 3 bases, and 11 bases lay in between. The CDR3 has 14 residues. Here the CDR3 reads CASSHDSSNQPQHF. CDR3 bases: TGTGCCAGCAGTCACGACAGCTCCAATCAGCCCCAGCATTTT.

The J gene is TRBJ2-1, the V gene TRBV2; 10 bases fit TRBD2. CDR3 length: 19 amino acids. V trimming: 4 bases; J trimming: 0 bases; junction bases outside the gene matches: 12. Germline V CDR1 and CDR2: SNHLY, FYNNEI. The CDR3 DNA reads TGTGCCAGCAGTGGCATTAGCGGGAGGTATATTCGCTCCTACAATGAGCAGTTCTTC. This encodes CASSGISGRYIRSYNEQFF.